This is a list of T cell receptor beta chains from one sample in a study of cytomegalovirus exposure and HLA in healthy donors. Data came from immunoSEQ multiplex PCR; TCRdb stores just in-frame clones and leaves some out. The table includes more than 70,000 clones, 70% to 80% detected once. The sequencing input was PBMCs. The receptors were sampled from a man aged 45 to 65 in good health and CMV-seropositive. Each CDR3 is given with its conserved first and last residue. The order of the fields is clone size, D gene, J gene, V gene, CDR3 DNA, CDR3 protein. The D gene is left open where the match is weak. The listing skips clone size in some rows; elsewhere it reads once, few, many or a size class.

>-|TRBD1|TRBJ2-1|TRBV13
TGTGCCAGCAGCGAGGGACAGGGGGCGGTCAATGAGCAGTTCTTC
CASSEGQGAVNEQFF
>-|-|TRBJ1-4|TRBV5-4
TGTGCCAGCAGCTCCGGGACTTCCGGCGAAAAACTGTTTTTT
CASSSGTSGEKLFF
>-|TRBD2|TRBJ2-1|TRBV2
TGTGCCAGCAGTGAGAGTCTAGCGGGAGGGAACAATGAGCAGTTCTTC
CASSESLAGGNNEQFF
>few|TRBD1|TRBJ1-2|TRBV27
TGTGCCAGCAGAGCGCCGGGACAGACTCCCTATGGCTACACCTTC
CASRAPGQTPYGYTF
>few|-|TRBJ2-7|TRBV9
TGTGCCAGCAGTCCAGGGGACACCTCCTACGAGCAGTACTTC
CASSPGDTSYEQYF
>-|-|TRBJ2-1|TRBV9
TGTGCCAGCAGCGTAGAAGGAGGGAGCTCCTACAATGAGCAGTTCTTC
CASSVEGGSSYNEQFF
>-|-|TRBJ2-2|TRBV12-5
TGTGCTAGTGGTTTCCCGTCGAACACCGGGGAGCTGTTTTTT
CASGFPSNTGELFF
>-|-|TRBJ1-6|TRBV6-5
TGTGCCAGCAGTTACTCCCCAGGGCTTAATTCACCCCTCCACTTT
CASSYSPGLNSPLHF
>-|TRBD2|TRBJ2-3|TRBV5-1
TGCGCCAGCAGCTTGGCCATCGAGCGGGATAGCACAGATACGCAGTATTTT
CASSLAIERDSTDTQYF
>-|TRBD2|TRBJ2-3|TRBV7-2
TGTGCCAGCAGCTTCACCCAAACGACTAGCATCACGCAGTATTTT
CASSFTQTTSITQYF
>-|-|TRBJ2-2|TRBV6-5
TGTGCCAGCAGGTCGACTAGGACCGGGGAGCTGTTTTTT
CASRSTRTGELFF
>-|TRBD2|TRBJ2-1|TRBV19
TGTGCCAGTAGTATAAGCGGGAATTCTTACAATGAGCAGTTCTTC
CASSISGNSYNEQFF
>few|TRBD2|TRBJ2-7|TRBV4-1
TGCGCCAGCAGCCAACCATCTAGCGGCGAGCAGTACTTC
CASSQPSSGEQYF
>few|TRBD1|TRBJ1-2|TRBV30
TGTGCCTGGGCAAATACAGGGGTCTACACCTTC
CAWANTGVYTF
>-|TRBD2|TRBJ2-1|TRBV4-3
TGCGCCAGCAGCCTAGCGGGAGGATTCAATGAGCAGTTCTTC
CASSLAGGFNEQFF
>-|TRBD1|TRBJ1-2|TRBV30
TGTGCCTGGAGATTACTGGCAGGGGGAGGCTACACCTTC
CAWRLLAGGGYTF
>-|-|TRBJ1-3|TRBV2
TGTGCCAGCAGTGCGGGGACTGGAAACACCATATATTTT
CASSAGTGNTIYF
>-|TRBD2|TRBJ2-1|TRBV7-2
TGTGCCAGCAGCTTAGCTAGCGGGATCGTAAATGAGCAGTTCTTC
CASSLASGIVNEQFF
>-|TRBD1|TRBJ2-2|TRBV19
TGTGCCAGTAGTATCAGCGGGACAGGGAGCGTGAACACCGGGGAGCTGTTTTTT
CASSISGTGSVNTGELFF
>-|-|TRBJ2-7|TRBV5-1
TGCGCCAGCAGGGAACAGGGATACGAGCAGTACTTC
CASREQGYEQYF
>-|-|TRBJ2-7|TRBV6-1
TGTGCCAGCAGTGCCGGAATTAGCATCTCCTACGAGCAGTACTTC
CASSAGISISYEQYF
>-|-|TRBJ2-1|TRBV5-1
TGCGCCAGCAGCCCGAGCTCCTACAATGAGCAGTTCTTC
CASSPSSYNEQFF
>few|TRBD1|TRBJ2-1|TRBV16
TGTGCCAGCAGCCAATCCCAGGCAGGGGGCAGGTTGAATGAGCAGTTCTTC
CASSQSQAGGRLNEQFF
>-|TRBD2|TRBJ2-3|TRBV27
TGTGCCAGCTCCCCCAGGGGTAGCGGGAGGGGTGGCTCAGATACGCAGTATTTT
CASSPRGSGRGGSDTQYF
>-|-|TRBJ1-4|TRBV6-5
TGTGCCAGCAGCAAGGGGTCGGGCCTAGGGGAAAAACTGTTTTTT
CASSKGSGLGEKLFF
>few|-|TRBJ1-2|TRBV29-1
TGCAGCGTTGAAAGATCAGGGGTCGGTTACTATGGCTACACCTTC
CSVERSGVGYYGYTF
>-|TRBD2|TRBJ2-7|TRBV5-1
TGCGCCAGCAGTTTACTAGCGGGAGACGAGCAGTACTTC
CASSLLAGDEQYF
>once|-|TRBJ2-3|TRBV9
TGTGCCAGCAGCGTGACACAGAGCACAGATACGCAGTATTTT
CASSVTQSTDTQYF
>-|TRBD1|TRBJ2-1|TRBV13
TGTGCCAGCAGGCCCCGGCCGGGACAGGGTCGAAATGAGCAGTTCTTC
CASRPRPGQGRNEQFF
>-|TRBD2|TRBJ2-7|TRBV29-1
TGCAGCGTTGAAGACTCTTTCGGGGGGAGTCCCTACGAGCAGTACTTC
CSVEDSFGGSPYEQYF
>-|-|TRBJ2-3|TRBV5-6
TGTGCCAGCAGCTCTACCCTAGGACAAGCCACAGATACGCAGTATTTT
CASSSTLGQATDTQYF
>-|-|TRBJ1-2|TRBV12-5
TGTGCTAGTGGGCTGGACACCACTAACTATGGCTACACCTTC
CASGLDTTNYGYTF